The clone carrying this TCR beta chain was counted once. This sample was included in a study of blood T cell repertoires in COVID-19. On the study more broadly: Both acute and convalescent COVID-19 samples were obtained from the United States, Italy and Spain. Sources were T cells, B-cell-depleted T cells, or PBMCs; the material itself was cDNA or gDNA.

The CDR3 contains 14 residues. CDR1 is MNHEY, CDR2 SVGAGI, per germline. Trimming removed 6 bases from V and 7 bases from J, with 15 bases in between. In the authors' methods: The assay estimated nucleated cells by amplifying reference gene primers. Some clones are missing from TCRdb's copy, which holds only in-frame ones; the method was immunoSEQ multiplex PCR. That table is the source of V, J and clone size, and D and trimming were worked out from the DNA. The sample shows roughly 100,000 clones, roughly 80% of them seen only once. The sample comprised peripheral blood. The rearrangement links TRBV6-5 to TRBJ1-4; a weak D match, TRBD1 (6 bases). The TCR sequence derives from a man aged 80 or over with acute or convalescent COVID-19. Here the CDR3 reads CASSLSGVGEKLFF. Written as DNA, the CDR3 is TGTGCCAGCAGCCTGTCAGGGGTGGGTGAAAAACTGTTTTTT.